These 27 T cell receptor beta chains came from one sample sequenced in a study of identical twins. One entry per CDR3 protein results from TCRdb running MiXCR on the 5' RACE reads. The sample has hundreds of thousands of distinct CDR3 sequences, approximately 13% seen once. This same sample was also taken into another study, of yellow fever vaccine responses in identical twins.

Sequencing used PBMCs. These receptors were taken from a woman between 18 and 29 years old in good health.

The chain combines TRBV18 with TRBJ2-2; D perhaps matches TRBD1 (5 bases). Looked up from germline, CDR1 is KGHSH and CDR2 is LQKENI. Trimming took 3 bases from V and 4 from J, leaving 9 bases between them. The CDR3 sequence is 14 residues long. CDR3 region: CASSPRVTTGELFF. The CDR3 coding sequence is TGTGCCAGCTCACCCAGGGTTACCACCGGGGAGCTGTTTTTT.

This clonotype was seen more than once but under ten times. The junction does not match germline at one end; this may be a read error. This chain joins TRBV6-1 and TRBJ2-3, with a tentative D call TRBD2 (6 bases). CDR1 MNHNS and CDR2 SASEGT come from the germline V gene. This CDR3 comprises 15 residues. The CDR3 protein is CASLPGRYRTGTQYF. The CDR3 bases are TGTGCCAGCCTTCCGGGGAGGTATCGCACAGGTACGCAGTATTTT.

This sequence joins TRBV7-9 and TRBJ1-2; 7 bases match TRBD1. The germline V gene has CDR1 SEHNR and CDR2 FQNEAQ (reference sequence). The CDR3 sequence is 16 residues long. The V gene end was trimmed by 5 bases and the J gene end by 1 base; junction bases not matched to a gene: 10. The CDR3 spells CASSARQGGDNYGYTF. DNA for the CDR3: TGTGCCAGCAGCGCCAGACAGGGTGGGGATAACTATGGCTACACCTTC.

This clonotype was recorded at least ten times. The rearrangement links TRBV7-9 to TRBJ2-3; 10 nucleotides align to TRBD2. The germline V gene has CDR1 SEHNR and CDR2 FQNEAQ (reference sequence). Unmatched junction bases numbered 7, after V lost 5 bases and J lost 2 bases. The CDR3 has 16 residues. The DNA of the CDR3 is TGTGCCAGCAGCGCCCATAGCGGGGGGACCACAGATACGCAGTATTTT. Translating it yields CASSAHSGGTTDTQYF. The variable domain in full, with the rest retrieved from reference TRBV7-9 and TRBJ2-3, is DTGVSQNPRHKITKRGQNVTFRCDPISEHNRLYWYRQTLGQGPEFLTYFQNEAQLEKSRLLSDRFSAERPKGSFSTLEIQRTEQGDSAMYLCASSAHSGGTTDTQYFGPGTRLTVL.

The CDR3 coding sequence is TGTGCCAGTAGTACGGTCTTTGGGAGGGGCCAAGAGACCCAGTACTTC. This translates into CASSTVFGRGQETQYF. This chain links TRBV19 with TRBJ2-5; 7 nucleotides agree with TRBD2. CDR3 size: 16 residues. V lost 4 bases to trimming and J lost 1 base; unmatched junction nucleotides: 9. The germline V gene encodes CDR1 LNHDA and CDR2 SQIVND (reference sequence). The variable domain in full, completed from reference TRBV19 and TRBJ2-5, reads DGGITQSPKYLFRKEGQNVTLSCEQNLNHDAMYWYRQDPGQGLRLIYYSQIVNDFQKGDIAEGYSVSREKKESFPLTVTSAQKNPTAFYLCASSTVFGRGQETQYFGPGTRLLVL.

Ten or more counts support this clonotype. The rearrangement links TRBV5-5 to TRBJ2-3; 8 bases match TRBD2. V lost 1 base, J lost 5 bases, and 9 bases stayed unmatched. From germline, CDR1 is SGHKS and CDR2 YYEKEE (reference sequence). This CDR3 contains 16 residues. The CDR3 loop reads CASSLYWTSYEDTQYF. The CDR3 DNA sequence: TGTGCCAGCAGCTTGTACTGGACTAGCTATGAAGATACGCAGTATTTT.

This clonotype was observed a few times. The genes are TRBV10-3 and TRBJ1-1; tentative D call: TRBD1 (5 bases). Trimming cost V 1 base and J 9 bases, with 9 bases left between them. The CDR3 has 12 residues. The V gene's germline CDR1 is ENHRY and CDR2 SYGVKD. CDR3 sequence: CAISELGGKAFF. The CDR3 coding sequence is TGTGCCATCAGTGAGTTGGGGGGGAAAGCTTTCTTT.

A few counts support this clonotype. The V call is TRBV2, the J call TRBJ2-1; 9 bases map to TRBD1. Germline CDR1 SNHLY, CDR2 FYNNEI. This CDR3 contains 17 residues. V trimming: 4 bases; J trimming: 3 bases; junction bases outside the gene matches: 10. In nucleotides, the CDR3 is TGTGCCAGCAGTGGAGCCTTGTGGGACAGGGTCTACAATGAGCAGTTCTTC. Its protein product is CASSGALWDRVYNEQFF. The full variable domain, rest sourced from reference TRBV2 and TRBJ2-1, is EPEVTQTPSHQVTQMGQEVILRCVPISNHLYFYWYRQILGQKVEFLVSFYNNEISEKSEIFDDQFSVERPDGSNFTLKIRSTKLEDSAMYFCASSGALWDRVYNEQFFGPGTRLTVL.

This chain joins TRBV7-6 and TRBJ2-2, with D uncertain. The V gene lost 8 bases and the J gene lost 4 bases, with 5 bases spanning the gap. CDR3 length: 11 residues. Germline assignment: CDR1 SGHVS and CDR2 FNYEAQ. The CDR3 here is CASLGTGELFF. In DNA, the CDR3 is TGTGCCAGCCTGGGCACCGGGGAGCTGTTTTTT.

The chain couples TRBV12-3 or TRBV12-4 to TRBJ2-2, with no clear D. V dropped 5 bases and J dropped 1 base, with 14 bases sitting between them. The CDR3 covers 16 residues. For the CDR3, the DNA is TGTGCCAGCAGTCCCGCCCGGCTATGGAACACCGGGGAGCTGTTTTTT. Its protein is CASSPARLWNTGELFF.

This clonotype was recorded many times. CDR3 sequence (DNA): TGTGCCAGCAGCTTATACTTCGCTAGCGGGAGTTACAATGAGCAGTTCTTC. Amino acid sequence: CASSLYFASGSYNEQFF. The J gene is TRBJ2-1, the V gene TRBV7-2; 10 bases map to TRBD2. Per the germline V gene, CDR1 is SGHTA and CDR2 is FQGNSA. The CDR3 is 17 amino acids. V lost 2 bases to trimming and J lost 4 bases; unmatched junction nucleotides: 8.

This clonotype was recorded at least ten times. V usage is TRBV20-1 and J usage is TRBJ1-5; perhaps TRBD1 as D (6 bases). The germline CDR1 and CDR2 sequences are DFQATT and SNEGSKA (reference sequence). The CDR3 sequence is 13 residues long. CDR3 in DNA: TGCACCGGGCAGGGGAATAGCAATCAGCCCCAGCATTTT. Protein: CTGQGNSNQPQHF.

The rearrangement uses TRBV29-1 and TRBJ2-1; 7 bases line up with TRBD1. CDR3 length: 16 amino acids. Germline CDR1 is SQVTM and CDR2 is ANQGSEA. V shed 3 bases, J shed 0 bases, and the junction held 8 bases outside the gene matches. This CDR3 is CSVEGDRAGSYNEQFF. The CDR3 nucleotides read TGCAGCGTTGAGGGAGACAGGGCGGGCTCCTACAATGAGCAGTTCTTC.

Written as DNA, the CDR3 is TGTGCCAGCAGCTTAGCGCTGGGGGGTATCGCTGAAGCTTTCTTT. Its translation is CASSLALGGIAEAFF. The gene calls are TRBV7-2 and TRBJ1-1, with a tentative D call TRBD1 (5 bases). The CDR3 covers 15 residues. Per the germline V gene, CDR1 is SGHTA and CDR2 is FQGNSA. V lost 0 bases and J lost 6, with 14 bases in between.

This clonotype was recorded a few times. V is TRBV15 and J is TRBJ2-7; 7 bases line up with TRBD2. CDR1 is LNHNV, CDR2 YYDKDF, per germline (reference sequence). This CDR3 comprises 15 residues. Germline trimming cut 2 bases from V and 7 bases from J; bases unmatched to any gene: 11. The CDR3, as DNA: TGTGCCACCAGCAGACAGACGGGAGGTATCTTAGAGCAGTACTTC. Protein product: CATSRQTGGILEQYF.

This clonotype was observed many times. This chain links TRBV5-1 with TRBJ1-1; tentatively, D is TRBD1 (5 bases). Trimming left V 3 bases short and J 4 bases short, with 19 bases between. This CDR3 contains 16 residues. Looked up from germline, CDR1 is SGHRS and CDR2 is YFSETQ. The CDR3 DNA sequence: TGCGCCAGCAGCTGGGGCGCAAAAAGCGTGGTCACTGAAGCTTTCTTT. It specifies CASSWGAKSVVTEAFF.

This clonotype was counted only a few times. The gene calls are TRBV28 and TRBJ2-7, with D unclear. The CDR3 length is 13 residues. Germline values: CDR1 MDHEN, CDR2 SYDVKM. V dropped 5 bases and J dropped 7 bases, with 15 bases sitting between them. CDR3 sequence reads: CASSLRPKGEQYF. DNA of the CDR3: TGTGCCAGCAGTCTGCGACCTAAGGGTGAGCAGTACTTC.

This chain joins TRBV10-3 and TRBJ2-1; tentatively, D is TRBD2 (6 bases). Germline V gene lookup returns CDR1 ENHRY and CDR2 SYGVKD. The V gene lost 3 bases and the J gene lost 9 bases, with 12 bases spanning the gap. CDR3 size: 13 residues. CDR3: CAISDGGVAEQFF. In nucleotides, the CDR3 is TGTGCCATCAGTGATGGCGGGGTTGCTGAGCAGTTCTTC.

This clonotype has more than one count but fewer than ten. The genes are TRBV24-1 and TRBJ2-7; a weak D match, TRBD1 (6 bases). There are 17 residues in the CDR3. V lost 9 bases to trimming and J lost 9 bases, with 32 bases between them. The V gene's germline CDR1 is KGHDR and CDR2 SFDVKD. CDR3 sequence: CATVGHSRGTAALGQYV. DNA of the CDR3: TGTGCCACCGTTGGGCACTCGAGGGGGACGGCAGCTCTAGGGCAGTACGTC.

This clonotype showed up many times. V gene TRBV7-8 combines with J gene TRBJ2-7; D is undetermined. Trimming shortened V by 5 bases and J by 3 bases, and 20 bases separated the two germline ends. Germline lookup yields CDR1 SGHVS and CDR2 FQNEAQ. This CDR3 is built from 16 residues. CDR3 coding DNA: TGTGCCAGCAGCCAAATAGGTAGCCGTTATTTCTACGAGCAGTACTTC. It translates to CASSQIGSRYFYEQYF.

The CDR3: CSARDGRVRSSTDTQYF. DNA of the CDR3: TGCAGTGCTAGAGATGGGCGGGTACGATCTAGCACAGATACGCAGTATTTT. The chain couples TRBV20-1 to TRBJ2-3, with a tentative D call TRBD2 (5 bases). The germline V gene has CDR1 DFQATT and CDR2 SNEGSKA (reference sequence). Trimming stripped 0 bases from V and 0 bases from J, with 16 bases between. The CDR3 is 17 amino acids.

The rearrangement joins TRBV15 to TRBJ2-5; maybe TRBD1 (6 bases). The CDR3 covers 16 residues. Between the trimmed V and J ends, which lost 2 bases and 0 bases, there was a span of 13 bases. Per germline, CDR1 LNHNV and CDR2 YYDKDF (reference sequence). The CDR3 DNA follows: TGTGCCACCAGCAGATCCTACCAGGGGAACCAAGAGACCCAGTACTTC. This gives the protein CATSRSYQGNQETQYF.

This clonotype was recorded a few times. The genes are TRBV6-2 or TRBV6-3 and TRBJ2-1, with 9 bases aligning to TRBD2. Germline CDR1 and CDR2: MNHEY and SVGEGT. J lost 9 bases, V lost 5 bases, and 8 bases had no gene match. The CDR3 sequence is 14 residues long. The CDR3, as DNA: TGTGCCAGCAGTAATAGCGGGAGTTTTGGTGAGCAGTTCTTC. This translates into CASSNSGSFGEQFF.

This clonotype has only a few counts. The chain couples TRBV9 to TRBJ1-1; no definite D call. Germline CDR1 SGDLS, CDR2 YYNGEE. V was shortened by 0 bases and J by 5 bases, with 8 bases between the two germline ends. The CDR3 loop spans 13 amino acids. The CDR3 loop is CASSVGLSTEAFF. CDR3 in DNA: TGTGCCAGCAGCGTAGGTCTTTCTACTGAAGCTTTCTTT.

The chain is built from TRBV20-1 and TRBJ2-7, with 14 bases identical to TRBD2. CDR1 and CDR2 (germline): DFQATT, SNEGSKA (reference sequence). This CDR3 contains 18 residues. The J segment lost 1 base and the V segment lost 4 bases, leaving 12 bases of the junction unmatched. The CDR3 loop reads CSATRGGTSGSFSYEQYF. In DNA, the CDR3 is TGCAGTGCTACGAGAGGGGGGACTAGCGGGAGTTTTTCCTACGAGCAGTACTTC.

This clonotype was observed a handful of times. This chain connects TRBV29-1 to TRBJ2-5; TRBD1 might be the D (7 bases). Trimming shortened V by 4 bases and J by 3 bases, and 9 bases separated the two germline ends. Germline CDR1 and CDR2: SQVTM and ANQGSEA. This CDR3 is built from 12 residues. The CDR3 DNA is TGCAGCGTTGTCAGGGGGGAAGAGACCCAGTACTTC. Amino acids: CSVVRGEETQYF.

The chain carries TRBV11-2 and TRBJ2-7; 8 bases are shared with TRBD1. The CDR3 extends over 15 amino acids. Germline V gene data show CDR1 as SGHAT and CDR2 as FQNNGV. V lost 1 base to trimming and J lost 6 bases; unmatched junction nucleotides: 8. As DNA, the CDR3 is TGTGCCAGCAGCTTAGGGACAGGGTCGGGCGGCGAGCAGTACTTC. Translating gives CASSLGTGSGGEQYF.